This TCR beta chain was profiled in a study of CXCR3-negative and CXCR3-positive naive CD8 T cells. Study-level results: Naive cells that were CXCR3-negative or CXCR3-positive used TRBV-TRBJ genes alike, while memory cells diverged. Cryopreservation partially decreased CXCR3 expression, and most assays used fresh PBMCs.

The TRB cDNA libraries were prepared by 5' RACE with UMI labels. TCRdb reanalyzed the 5' RACE reads and collapses them to one entry per CDR3 protein, without DNA. The table for this sample gives thousands of distinct CDR3 sequences. A note on this clonotype: The antigen remains unidentified.

Germline loops: CDR1 PRHDT, CDR2 FYEKMQ (reference sequence). The CDR3 is made up of 16 amino acids. CD45RO-CCR7+CD27+CD95- expression identified naive CD8+ T cells. The receptor was derived from a human donor in good health. Some clones in this sample may be carry-over from other donors' samples. The chain is built from TRBV13 and TRBJ1-1; TCRdb's D call of TRBD1 is untestable without DNA. The sequencing input was naive CXCR3- CD8+ T cells from blood. Specified subset: CD45RO-CCR7+CD27+CD95- naive CD8+ T cells lacking CXCR3 (TNR3-). This CDR3 reads CASSLERDGGSTEAFF. Supplemented by reference TRBV13 and TRBJ1-1, the full variable domain reads AAGVIQSPRHLIKEKRETATLKCYPIPRHDTVYWYQQGPGQDPQFLISFYEKMQSDKGSIPDRFSAQQFSDYHSELNMSSLELGDSALYFCASSLERDGGSTEAFFGQGTRLTVV.